The next 12 T cell receptor beta chains were all read from a single sample in a study of shared clonotypes between healthy human individuals. Generated by immunoSEQ multiplex PCR, the TCRdb table keeps only in-frame clones and is missing some. Here the sample spans hundreds of thousands of clones, approximately 74% being singletons. Sample: memory CD4+ T cells sorted from blood. Subset of the sample: CD45RA-negative fraction. These receptors all stem from a man aged 25-40 years in good health.

The V and J genes are TRBV29-1 and TRBJ2-7, with D tentatively TRBD1 or TRBD2 (6 bases each). V lost 1 base, J lost 0 bases, and 13 bases lay in between. In germline, CDR1 is SQVTM, CDR2 ANQGSEA. This CDR3 is 15 amino acids long. CDR3 amino acids: CSVEAGAGSSYEQYF. Written as DNA, the CDR3 is TGCAGCGTTGAAGCGGGGGCAGGGAGCTCCTACGAGCAGTACTTC.

The sample holds a few counts of this clone. V gene TRBV2 combines with J gene TRBJ2-1; D ambiguous. CDR1 and CDR2 (germline): SNHLY, FYNNEI. Between the trimmed V and J ends, which lost 2 bases and 5 bases, there was a span of 10 bases. The CDR3 has 14 amino acids. The CDR3 nucleotides are TGTGCCAGCAGTGAACGCGGCCCAAACAATGAGCAGTTCTTC. Amino acids: CASSERGPNNEQFF.

The J gene is TRBJ2-5, the V gene TRBV21-1; the listed D gene, TRBD1, was not tested against the DNA. TRBV21-1 is an annotated pseudogene. The CDR3 runs to 14 residues. CDR3 protein: CASCRRDTEETQYF. Here the CDR3 DNA reads TGTGCCAGCTGCCGCCGGGACACAGAAGAGACCCAGTACTTC.

The chain has TRBV7-9 and TRBJ1-2; D call uncertain. The germline CDR1 and CDR2 sequences are SEHNR and FQNEAQ (reference sequence). The germline V and J ends were trimmed by 5 bases and 8 bases, with 12 bases remaining between them. This CDR3 comprises 12 residues. In DNA, the CDR3 is TGTGCCAGCAGCAAAGACCTAGAGGGCTACACCTTC. It translates to CASSKDLEGYTF. The full variable domain, with the rest looked up from reference TRBV7-9 and TRBJ1-2, is DTGVSQNPRHKITKRGQNVTFRCDPISEHNRLYWYRQTLGQGPEFLTYFQNEAQLEKSRLLSDRFSAERPKGSFSTLEIQRTEQGDSAMYLCASSKDLEGYTFGSGTRLTVV.

DNA for the CDR3: TGTGCCAGCAGCTTCGGGGGAGGGAGAGACGAGCAGTACTTC. Translation gives CASSFGGGRDEQYF. The genes are TRBV7-8 and TRBJ2-7, with 7 bases aligning to TRBD2. J lost 5 bases, V lost 3 bases, and 7 bases had no gene match. Germline V gene lookup returns CDR1 SGHVS and CDR2 FQNEAQ. The CDR3 length is 14 residues. Supplemented by reference TRBV7-8 and TRBJ2-7, the full variable domain reads GAGVSQSPRYKVAKRGQDVALRCDPISGHVSLFWYQQALGQGPEFLTYFQNEAQLDKSGLPSDRFFAERPEGSVSTLKIQRTQQEDSAVYLCASSFGGGRDEQYFGPGTRLTVT.

This chain uses TRBV9 with TRBJ2-1, with 14 bases identical to TRBD2. The germline CDR1 and CDR2 sequences are SGDLS and YYNGEE. The CDR3 totals 17 residues. V was pared by 0 bases and J by 8 bases, with 7 bases of the junction left unmatched. This CDR3 is CASSVDRGLAGVDEQFF. The CDR3 DNA is TGTGCCAGCAGCGTAGATAGGGGACTAGCGGGAGTCGATGAGCAGTTCTTC.

This chain links TRBV5-6 with TRBJ2-2; D uncertain. CDR3 length: 16 amino acids. Germline V gene sequence: CDR1 SGHDT, CDR2 YYEEEE. Trimming stripped 3 bases from V and 2 bases from J, with 14 bases between. The CDR3 bases are TGTGCCAGCAGCTCCCTCTGGCGAGGCAACACCGGGGAGCTGTTTTTT. Its protein product is CASSSLWRGNTGELFF.

The rearrangement joins TRBV29-1 to TRBJ2-1; possibly TRBD1 or TRBD2 for D (7 bases each). Trimming took 6 bases from V and 4 from J, leaving 16 bases between them. The CDR3 runs to 14 residues. The V gene's germline CDR1 is SQVTM and CDR2 ANQGSEA. The CDR3 bases are TGCAGCGTAGGGGGCCGAGCGGGATACAATGAGCAGTTCTTC. It is translated as CSVGGRAGYNEQFF.

About this clone: The junction and the germline gene differ at one end; a read error may be behind it. The chain recombines TRBV9 with TRBJ2-7; TRBD2 matches at 7 bases. This CDR3 contains 12 residues. Germline V lookup: CDR1 SGDLS, CDR2 YYNGEE. The CDR3 loop reads CASSAPSWGLHF. Here the CDR3 DNA reads TGTGCCAGCAGCGCTCCCTCATGGGGACTACACTTC. Complete variable domain (other parts from reference TRBV9 and TRBJ2-7): DSGVTQTPKHLITATGQRVTLRCSPRSGDLSVYWYQQSLDQGLQFLIQYYNGEERAKGNILERFSAQQFPDLHSELNLSSLELGDSALYFCASSAPSWGLHFGPGTRLTVT.

This chain connects TRBV5-1 to TRBJ2-1; tentative D call: TRBD2 (6 bases). This CDR3 has 21 residues. CDR1 SGHRS and CDR2 YFSETQ come from the germline V gene. The V end was cut by 3 bases, the J end by 3 bases, with 31 bases between. CDR3 DNA sequence: TGCGCCAGCAGCTACCCTCTCTCACAGAGGACTACCCAGAGACGCTACAATGAGCAGTTCTTC. This gives the protein CASSYPLSQRTTQRRYNEQFF.

This chain joins TRBV28 and TRBJ2-6; D remains ambiguous. Trimming shortened V by 6 bases and J by 4 bases, and 10 bases separated the two germline ends. The length of the CDR3 is 14 residues. Looked up from germline, CDR1 is MDHEN and CDR2 is SYDVKM. The CDR3 loop is CASSDRYGANVLTF. CDR3 in DNA: TGTGCCAGCAGCGACCGATACGGGGCCAACGTCCTGACTTTC.

This clone was recorded at least ten times. This sequence joins TRBV4-2 and TRBJ2-3; 11 bases map to TRBD1. CDR3 length equals 16 residues. The germline CDR1 and CDR2 sequences are LGHNA and YNFKEQ. V shed 1 base, J shed 4 bases, and the junction held 4 bases outside the gene matches. The CDR3 bases are TGTGCCAGCAGCCAAGTCGCGGGACAGGGGGCAGATACGCAGTATTTT. Protein product: CASSQVAGQGADTQYF.